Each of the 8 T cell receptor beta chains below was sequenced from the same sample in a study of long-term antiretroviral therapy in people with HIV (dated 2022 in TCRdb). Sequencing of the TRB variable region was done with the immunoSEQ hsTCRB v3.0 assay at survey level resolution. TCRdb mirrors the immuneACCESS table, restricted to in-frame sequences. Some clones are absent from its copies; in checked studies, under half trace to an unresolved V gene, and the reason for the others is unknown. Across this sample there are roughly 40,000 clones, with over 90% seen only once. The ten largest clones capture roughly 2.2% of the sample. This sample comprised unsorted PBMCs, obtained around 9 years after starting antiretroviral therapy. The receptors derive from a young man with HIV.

CDR3 region: CASSAGLSNEKLFF. The CDR3 bases are TGTGCCAGCAGCGCTGGGTTGTCTAATGAAAAACTGTTTTTT. V and J are TRBV5-5 and TRBJ1-4; D is unresolved. Trimming pared 4 bases from V and 3 bases from J, leaving 10 bases between. The CDR3 has 14 residues. Germline V gives CDR1 SGHKS, CDR2 YYEKEE (reference sequence).

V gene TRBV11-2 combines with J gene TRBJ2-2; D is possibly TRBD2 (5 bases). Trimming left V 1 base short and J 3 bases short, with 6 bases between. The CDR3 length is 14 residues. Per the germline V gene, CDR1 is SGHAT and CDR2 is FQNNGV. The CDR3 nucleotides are TGTGCCAGCAGCTTAGGCGGGTACACCGGGGAGCTGTTTTTT. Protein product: CASSLGGYTGELFF.

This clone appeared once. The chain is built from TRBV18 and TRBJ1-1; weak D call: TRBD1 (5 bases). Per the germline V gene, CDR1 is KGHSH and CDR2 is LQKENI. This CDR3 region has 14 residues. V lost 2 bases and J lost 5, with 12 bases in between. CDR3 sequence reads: CASSPGGGRTEAFF. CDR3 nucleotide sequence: TGTGCCAGCTCACCAGGGGGAGGACGGACTGAAGCTTTCTTT.

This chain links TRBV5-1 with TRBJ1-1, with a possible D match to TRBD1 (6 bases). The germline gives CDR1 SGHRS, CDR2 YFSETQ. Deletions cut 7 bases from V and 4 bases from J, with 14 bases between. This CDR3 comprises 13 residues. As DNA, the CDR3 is TGCGCCAGCCGGGGGGGCAGCGGCACTGAAGCTTTCTTT. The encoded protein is CASRGGSGTEAFF.

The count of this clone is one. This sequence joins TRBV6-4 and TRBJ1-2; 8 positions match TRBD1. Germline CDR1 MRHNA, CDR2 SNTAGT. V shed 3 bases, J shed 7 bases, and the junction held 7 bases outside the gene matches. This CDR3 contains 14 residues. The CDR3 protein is CASSETGQGIGYTF. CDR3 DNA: TGTGCCAGCAGTGAAACCGGACAGGGAATTGGCTACACCTTC.

The CDR3 protein is CASSQSTIFSGELFF. In nucleotides, the CDR3 is TGCGCCAGCAGCCAAAGTACTATATTCAGCGGGGAGCTGTTTTTT. The V call is TRBV4-1, the J call TRBJ2-2; D call uncertain. Looked up from germline, CDR1 is MGHRA and CDR2 is YSYEKL. Trimming left V 2 bases short and J 7 bases short, with 14 bases between. CDR3 length: 15 amino acids.

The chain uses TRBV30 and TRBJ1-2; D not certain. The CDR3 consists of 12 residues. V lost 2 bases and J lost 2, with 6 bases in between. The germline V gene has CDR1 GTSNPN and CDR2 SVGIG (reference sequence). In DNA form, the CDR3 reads TGTGCCTGGAGTCCAGGCAACTATGGCTACACCTTC. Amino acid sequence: CAWSPGNYGYTF.

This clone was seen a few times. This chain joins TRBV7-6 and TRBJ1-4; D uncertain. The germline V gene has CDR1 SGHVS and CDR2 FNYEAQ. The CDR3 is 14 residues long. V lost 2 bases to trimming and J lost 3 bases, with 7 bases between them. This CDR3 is CASSLLSSNEKLFF. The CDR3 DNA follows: TGTGCCAGCAGCTTACTAAGCTCTAATGAAAAACTGTTTTTT.